One sample yielded the 25 T cell receptor beta chains listed below, sequenced in a study of blood T cell repertoires in COVID-19. Sequencing used immunoSEQ multiplex PCR; TCRdb keeps in-frame clones, though not all of them. Among about 150,000 clones listed, 80% to 90% were seen once. Sequencing used peripheral blood. The receptors shown here come from a woman in her forties or fifties with acute or convalescent COVID-19.

The chain uses TRBV7-6 and TRBJ2-2; a possible D gene is TRBD2 (5 bases). In germline, CDR1 is SGHVS, CDR2 FNYEAQ. The germline V and J ends were trimmed by 1 base and 6 bases, with 6 bases remaining between them. This CDR3 is built from 13 residues. Written as DNA, the CDR3 is TGTGCCAGCAGCTTAGAGGGAGCCGGGGAGCTGTTTTTT. Encoded protein: CASSLEGAGELFF.

V usage is TRBV6-5 and J usage is TRBJ2-7, with TRBD1 identical over 10 bases. The trim removed 2 bases at V and 3 bases at J, leaving 1 base unmatched. Germline V gene sequence: CDR1 MNHEY, CDR2 SVGAGI. The CDR3 totals 14 residues. The CDR3 protein is CASSYGTGVYEQYF. The CDR3 region has the DNA TGTGCCAGCAGTTACGGGACAGGGGTCTACGAGCAGTACTTC.

This clone was seen only a few times. Other nucleotide sequences from this sample produce the same CDR3. The rearrangement uses TRBV6-5 and TRBJ2-7; 7 positions match TRBD1. Per germline, CDR1 MNHEY and CDR2 SVGAGI. The trim removed 6 bases at V and 4 bases at J, leaving 6 bases unmatched. This CDR3 has 13 residues. CDR3 nucleotides: TGTGCCAGCAGCAGGGACAGTCTGTACGAGCAGTACTTC. This sequence encodes CASSRDSLYEQYF.

The rearrangement uses TRBV5-1 and TRBJ2-3, with D perhaps TRBD2 (6 bases). This CDR3 is 15 amino acids long. Germline V gives CDR1 SGHRS, CDR2 YFSETQ. The V gene lost 4 bases and the J gene lost 0 bases, with 12 bases spanning the gap. The CDR3 region is CASSGTSFSTDTQYF. In nucleotides, the CDR3 is TGCGCCAGCAGCGGAACTAGCTTTAGCACAGATACGCAGTATTTT. The whole variable domain, remainder taken from reference TRBV5-1 and TRBJ2-3, is KAGVTQTPRYLIKTRGQQVTLSCSPISGHRSVSWYQQTPGQGLQFLFEYFSETQRNKGNFPGRFSGRQFSNSRSEMNVSTLELGDSALYLCASSGTSFSTDTQYFGPGTRLTVL.

In this sample, this clone turned up once. This chain links TRBV24-1 with TRBJ1-2; D ambiguous. This CDR3 region has 13 residues. V lost 0 bases to trimming and J lost 8 bases, with 9 bases between them. Germline loops: CDR1 KGHDR, CDR2 SFDVKD. The DNA of the CDR3 is TGTGCCACCAGTGATTTGAACCAGTGGGGCTACACCTTC. The encoded protein is CATSDLNQWGYTF.

This sequence joins TRBV15 and TRBJ2-7; D gene uncertain. Germline CDR1 is LNHNV and CDR2 is YYDKDF (reference sequence). The CDR3 sequence is 13 residues long. The V end lost 1 base, the J end lost 6 bases, and 10 bases lay between the germline ends. CDR3 loop: CATSRGVESEQYF. The DNA for the CDR3 is TGTGCCACCAGCAGAGGTGTAGAGAGCGAGCAGTACTTC.

This chain links TRBV29-1 with TRBJ2-3, with 14 bases that match TRBD2. CDR3 length: 14 residues. V shed 4 bases, J shed 4 bases, and the junction held 1 base outside the gene matches. Germline lookup yields CDR1 SQVTM and CDR2 ANQGSEA. CDR3 region: CSVGLAGGPDTQYF. The CDR3 nucleotides are TGCAGCGTTGGACTAGCGGGAGGGCCAGATACGCAGTATTTT.

The chain combines TRBV7-8 with TRBJ2-7; tentatively, D is TRBD1 (5 bases). Germline V gene sequence: CDR1 SGHVS, CDR2 FQNEAQ. CDR3 length: 14 amino acids. V dropped 4 bases and J dropped 3 bases, with 13 bases sitting between them. The CDR3 bases are TGTGCCAGCAGCTGGCAGGGCCAATACTACGAGCAGTACTTC. Translation gives CASSWQGQYYEQYF.

The CDR3 DNA reads TGTGCCAGCAGCCACGGACTAGCCGCGAACACCGGGGAGCTGTTTTTT. It specifies CASSHGLAANTGELFF. The V and J genes are TRBV3-1 (or the pseudogene TRBV3-2) and TRBJ2-2, with 8 bases lining up with TRBD2. After removal of 3 bases from V and 0 bases from J, the junction contained 3 bases not matched to a gene. Germline V gene sequence: CDR1 LGHDT, CDR2 YNNKEL (reference sequence). This CDR3 has 16 residues.

The J gene is TRBJ1-1, the V gene TRBV9; no clear D gene. The length of the CDR3 is 14 residues. Germline CDR1 SGDLS, CDR2 YYNGEE. The V gene lost 3 bases and the J gene lost 0 bases, with 9 bases spanning the gap. In DNA form, the CDR3 reads TGTGCCAGCAGCGCATCAACTTTGAACACTGAAGCTTTCTTT. Amino acids: CASSASTLNTEAFF.

The chain employs TRBV7-2 and TRBJ1-1; the match to TRBD1 covers 7 bases. The CDR3 extends over 15 amino acids. The V and J ends lost 0 bases and 7 bases, in that order; junction bases with no gene match: 8. CDR1 is SGHTA and CDR2 is FQGNSA in the germline V gene. In DNA, the CDR3 is TGTGCCAGCAGCTTAGCAGGGGGGACAGACCTTGAAGCTTTCTTT. Residues: CASSLAGGTDLEAFF. Drawing the rest from reference TRBV7-2 and TRBJ1-1, the complete variable domain is GAGVSQSPSNKVTEKGKDVELRCDPISGHTALYWYRQSLGQGLEFLIYFQGNSAPDKSGLPSDRFSAERTGGSVSTLTIQRTQQEDSAVYLCASSLAGGTDLEAFFGQGTRLTVV.

This chain uses TRBV28 with TRBJ1-2; 10 bases agree with TRBD1. The J segment lost 1 base and the V segment lost 2 bases, leaving 7 bases of the junction unmatched. Germline V CDR1 and CDR2: MDHEN, SYDVKM. CDR3 length: 17 residues. CDR3 coding DNA: TGTGCCAGCAGTTTACCCGGGACAGGGGCCTATAACTATGGCTACACCTTC. Its translation: CASSLPGTGAYNYGYTF.

This clone appeared a single time. CDR3 sequence: CSVRGVSSYEQYF. As DNA, the CDR3 is TGCAGCGTTCGCGGGGTCAGCTCCTACGAGCAGTACTTC. The V gene is TRBV29-1, the J gene TRBJ2-7, with a tentative D call TRBD2 (6 bases). V was pared by 5 bases and J by 0 bases, with 11 bases between. This CDR3 contains 13 residues. Germline CDR1 is SQVTM and CDR2 is ANQGSEA.

The J gene is TRBJ2-5, the V gene TRBV6-1; D may be TRBD2 (5 bases). Per the germline V gene, CDR1 is MNHNS and CDR2 is SASEGT. The CDR3 length is 16 residues. Trimming stripped 1 base from V and 1 base from J, with 13 bases between. The CDR3 bases are TGTGCCAGCAGTGAAGTGCTAGCTACCCTCCAAGAGACCCAGTACTTC. Translated: CASSEVLATLQETQYF.

The chain combines TRBV29-1 with TRBJ1-1; no clear D. This CDR3 contains 13 residues. Germline assignment: CDR1 SQVTM and CDR2 ANQGSEA. The V end was cut by 1 base, the J end by 1 base, with 7 bases between. CDR3 sequence: CSVEVVRNTEAFF. The CDR3 bases are TGCAGCGTTGAAGTGGTGAGGAACACTGAAGCTTTCTTT.

V usage is TRBV12-5 and J usage is TRBJ2-3; TRBD1 might be the D (7 bases). This CDR3 is 14 amino acids long. CDR1 is LGHNT, CDR2 FRNRAP, per germline. V was shortened by 4 bases and J by 2 bases, with 10 bases between the two germline ends. CDR3 loop: CASGSGGPTDTQYF. The DNA for the CDR3 is TGTGCTAGTGGTTCAGGGGGGCCCACAGATACGCAGTATTTT.

The CDR3 DNA sequence: TGTGCCAGCAGCCTGAGAGGCCTCGGTGGGGAGCAGTTCTTC. Its translation: CASSLRGLGGEQFF. V gene TRBV11-3 combines with J gene TRBJ2-1; D unclear. The V gene's germline CDR1 is SGHNT and CDR2 YENEEA. With 5 bases removed from V and 10 bases from J, the gap between germline ends came to 18 bases. This CDR3 is 14 amino acids long.

This clone was counted only a few times. The chain carries TRBV5-1 and TRBJ1-2, with D tentatively TRBD1 (6 bases). The CDR3 spans 14 residues. The ends were cut back, 0 bases at V and 4 bases at J, with 10 bases in the middle. Germline assignment: CDR1 SGHRS and CDR2 YFSETQ. In DNA, the CDR3 is TGCGCCAGCAGCTTGGCCAACAGGGCCTATGGCTACACCTTC. Amino acid sequence: CASSLANRAYGYTF.

The gene calls are TRBV4-2 and TRBJ2-7; 7 bases are a match to TRBD2. This CDR3 is 16 amino acids long. With V trimmed by 0 bases and J by 0 bases, 5 bases remained unmatched. The V gene's germline CDR1 is LGHNA and CDR2 YNFKEQ. CDR3 sequence reads: CASSQDPLAHSYEQYF. The DNA for the CDR3 is TGTGCCAGCAGCCAAGATCCACTAGCGCACTCCTACGAGCAGTACTTC.

CDR3 amino acids: CASISKKGEREGSNEQFF. The CDR3 DNA reads as TGTGCCAGCATCTCTAAAAAAGGGGAGCGGGAGGGGAGTAATGAGCAGTTCTTC. V gene TRBV3-1 (or the pseudogene TRBV3-2) combines with J gene TRBJ2-1; 10 bases fit TRBD2. Germline-derived CDR1 and CDR2 are LGHDT and YNNKEL (reference sequence). This CDR3 is 18 amino acids long. V was clipped by 7 bases and J by 7 bases; unmatched bases: 19.

This chain links TRBV29-1 with TRBJ2-3; TRBD1 might be the D (5 bases). The length of the CDR3 is 15 residues. V was trimmed by 4 bases and J by 0 bases, leaving 14 bases between them. From germline, CDR1 is SQVTM and CDR2 ANQGSEA. The CDR3 spells CSVVWAGKSTDTQYF. The CDR3 DNA is TGCAGCGTTGTGTGGGCAGGGAAAAGCACAGATACGCAGTATTTT.

This chain connects TRBV12-5 to TRBJ2-1; TRBD2 matches at 15 bases. The CDR3 is 18 residues long. V lost 1 base and J lost 7; bases outside the gene matches: 8. Looked up from germline, CDR1 is LGHNT and CDR2 is FRNRAP. Here the CDR3 DNA reads TGTGCTAGTGGTTTGGCATCCTCCGGGACTAGCGGGGGGAATGAGCAGTTCTTC. Translated, it gives CASGLASSGTSGGNEQFF.

The chain couples TRBV6-1 to TRBJ2-1; TRBD2 might be the D (6 bases). V was clipped by 2 bases and J by 7 bases, with 12 bases between them. Germline CDR1 is MNHNS and CDR2 is SASEGT. The CDR3 runs to 14 residues. In DNA form, the CDR3 reads TGTGCCAGCAGTGAACCGGGGAGGTGGAATGAGCAGTTCTTC. As protein: CASSEPGRWNEQFF.

The chain has TRBV27 and TRBJ2-1; 9 nucleotides agree with TRBD2. V lost 3 bases to trimming and J lost 0 bases; unmatched junction nucleotides: 18. The CDR3 length is 21 residues. The V gene's germline CDR1 is MNHEY and CDR2 SMNVEV (reference sequence). DNA of the CDR3: TGTGCCAGCAGTTTTCGGGCCACAGGGGTCGCGGGAGGGAGCTCCTACAATGAGCAGTTCTTC. Its protein is CASSFRATGVAGGSSYNEQFF.

The chain joins TRBV7-3 to TRBJ2-5; 13 bases are a match to TRBD2. The ends lost 5 bases at V and 1 base at J; junction bases unmatched: 7. Per germline, CDR1 SGHTA and CDR2 FQGTGA. This CDR3 is built from 17 residues. CDR3 DNA sequence: TGTGCCAGCAGCCTGGGACTAGCGGGACCGACCCAAGAGACCCAGTACTTC. It encodes CASSLGLAGPTQETQYF.